The 21 T cell receptor beta chains listed next were all sequenced from one sample in a study of spatial heterogeneity in lung cancer. Described time point: blood at routine non-recurrence follow-up after resection. One entry per CDR3 protein, called by TCRdb with MiXCR from the 5' RACE reads. The repertoire holds about 20,000 distinct CDR3 sequences, with roughly 10% as singletons. The sequencing used PBMCs, collected at follow-up. These receptors all stem from a female donor with early-stage non-small cell lung cancer.

This clonotype has a count of ten or more. The chain has TRBV5-4 and TRBJ1-1, with D uncertain. V was trimmed by 0 bases and J by 1 base, leaving 10 bases between them. Germline V gives CDR1 SGHNT, CDR2 YYREEE (reference sequence). There are 15 residues in the CDR3. The CDR3 nucleotides are TGTGCCAGCAGCTTGGTCCCCGCCCAGAACACTGAAGCTTTCTTT. This gives the protein CASSLVPAQNTEAFF.

The sample holds many counts of this clonotype. V gene TRBV7-2 combines with J gene TRBJ1-1; TRBD1 is a possible D gene (5 bases). The CDR3 length is 14 residues. CDR1 and CDR2 (germline): SGHTA, FQGNSA. The V and J ends lost 6 bases and 3 bases respectively, with 14 bases between them. The CDR3 sequence is CASSSHGADTEAFF. The CDR3 DNA follows: TGTGCCAGCAGTTCTCACGGGGCGGACACTGAAGCTTTCTTT. Looking up the rest from reference TRBV7-2 and TRBJ1-1 gives the full variable domain: GAGVSQSPSNKVTEKGKDVELRCDPISGHTALYWYRQSLGQGLEFLIYFQGNSAPDKSGLPSDRFSAERTGGSVSTLTIQRTQQEDSAVYLCASSSHGADTEAFFGQGTRLTVV.

This clonotype turned up a few times. The rearrangement uses TRBV11-2 and TRBJ2-1; D not resolved. V shed 5 bases and J shed 4 bases, with 9 bases lying between them. This CDR3 is built from 13 residues. The germline gives CDR1 SGHAT, CDR2 FQNNGV. CDR3 DNA: TGTGCCAGCAGCCCTCAGACTTACAATGAGCAGTTCTTC. It specifies CASSPQTYNEQFF.

This clonotype was counted between two and nine times. The junction departs from germline at one end; a sequencing error may be responsible. This rearrangement joins TRBV29-1 to TRBJ1-1; the D is unclear. Germline loops: CDR1 SQVTM, CDR2 ANQGSEA. The CDR3 sequence is 10 residues long. CDR3 sequence reads: CSGLDTEAFF. CDR3 in DNA: TGCAGCGGCCTCGACACTGAAGCCTTCTTT.

The V call is TRBV20-1, the J call TRBJ2-1; D may correspond to TRBD1 or TRBD2 (5 bases each). The CDR3 contains 16 residues. Germline V gives CDR1 DFQATT, CDR2 SNEGSKA (reference sequence). Trimming removed 3 bases from V and 4 bases from J, with 19 bases in between. The CDR3 protein is CSASGSRGFGYNEQFF. The CDR3 nucleotides read TGCAGTGCTAGCGGTTCCCGGGGCTTTGGTTACAATGAGCAGTTCTTC.

This clonotype was counted between two and nine times. V usage is TRBV20-1 and J usage is TRBJ2-3, with a tentative D call TRBD2 (5 bases). V was cut by 1 base and J by 0 bases, with 11 bases left in between. CDR3 size: 15 residues. CDR1 is DFQATT, CDR2 SNEGSKA, per germline (reference sequence). CDR3: CSARGGRRSTDTQYF. CDR3 sequence (DNA): TGCAGTGCTAGAGGAGGGAGAAGGAGCACAGATACGCAGTATTTT.

There are many counts of this clonotype. The chain employs TRBV12-3 or TRBV12-4 and TRBJ1-6, with a possible D match to TRBD1 (5 bases). Between the trimmed V and J ends, which lost 5 bases and 8 bases, there was a span of 16 bases. The CDR3 loop spans 15 amino acids. CDR3 loop: CASSPGLVFDSPLHF. CDR3 coding DNA: TGTGCCAGCAGTCCAGGGTTAGTTTTTGATTCACCCCTCCACTTT.

The V and J genes are TRBV27 and TRBJ1-2; a weak D match, TRBD1 (5 bases). The CDR3 runs to 16 residues. From germline, CDR1 is MNHEY and CDR2 SMNVEV (reference sequence). The ends were cut back, 1 base at V and 4 bases at J, with 16 bases in the middle. This CDR3 is CASSLYSPTAFYGYTF. The CDR3 bases are TGTGCCAGCAGTTTATATAGCCCGACAGCTTTCTATGGCTACACCTTC.

This chain uses TRBV11-2 with TRBJ2-5; 13 positions agree with TRBD2. With 5 bases clipped from V and 4 bases from J, the junction kept 19 bases outside the gene matches. The CDR3 is 20 amino acids. The germline V gene encodes CDR1 SGHAT and CDR2 FQNNGV. For the CDR3, the DNA is TGTGCCAGCAGCCCGTACCCTAGGACTAGCGGGAGCTGGCCAAGAGAGACCCAGTACTTC. Translated: CASSPYPRTSGSWPRETQYF.

This clonotype was seen ten or more times. The chain carries TRBV19 and TRBJ1-1; D is perhaps TRBD1 (5 bases). From germline, CDR1 is LNHDA and CDR2 SQIVND (reference sequence). The CDR3 runs to 13 residues. Trimming took off 7 bases at V and 11 bases at J, with 20 bases between the two ends. The CDR3 DNA is TGTGCCAGTACCCACCCTTCCGGGGGACGCGCTTTCTTT. Translation gives CASTHPSGGRAFF.

The chain carries TRBV14 and TRBJ2-1; 8 positions match TRBD2. CDR1 and CDR2 (germline): SGHDN, FVKESK. CDR3 length equals 16 residues. With 5 bases clipped from V and 4 bases from J, the junction kept 10 bases outside the gene matches. CDR3 sequence: CASSKEGSGTYNEQFF. The CDR3 DNA reads TGTGCCAGCAGCAAGGAGGGTAGCGGGACATACAATGAGCAGTTCTTC.

This clonotype was seen a handful of times. The chain has TRBV6-6 and TRBJ1-6; D is ambiguous. The CDR3 runs 12 residues. Deletions cut 2 bases from V and 9 bases from J, with 5 bases between. CDR1 MNHNY and CDR2 SVGAGI come from the germline V gene (reference sequence). The CDR3 DNA reads as TGTGCCAGCAGTTACCGAGGTTCACCCCTCCACTTT. This sequence encodes CASSYRGSPLHF.

The chain carries TRBV12-3 or TRBV12-4 and TRBJ2-3; 13 nucleotides line up with TRBD2. The CDR3 runs to 17 residues. Trimming cost V 2 bases and J 4 bases; bases outside gene matches: 6. CDR3 coding DNA: TGTGCCAGCAGTTTAAGGGGACTAGCGGGACTGGCAGATACGCAGTATTTT. It is translated as CASSLRGLAGLADTQYF.

There are many counts of this clonotype. The genes are TRBV11-2 and TRBJ2-2; D could derive from TRBD1 or TRBD2 (6 bases each). This CDR3 contains 15 residues. CDR1 and CDR2 (germline): SGHAT, FQNNGV. With 1 base removed from V and 5 bases from J, the gap between germline ends came to 11 bases. Here the CDR3 reads CASSLVQGRTGELFF. The CDR3 coding sequence is TGTGCCAGCAGCTTAGTCCAGGGGAGGACCGGGGAGCTGTTTTTT.

By sample fraction, this clonotype is medium-sized. The chain employs TRBV29-1 and TRBJ2-3; the D is unclear. The germline V gene has CDR1 SQVTM and CDR2 ANQGSEA. The germline V and J ends were trimmed by 6 bases and 5 bases, with 9 bases remaining between them. This CDR3 has 11 residues. The CDR3 coding sequence is TGCAGCGTGTTCGGCCTAGATACGCAGTATTTT. The encoded protein is CSVFGLDTQYF.

This clonotype has a count of ten or more. The rearrangement joins TRBV29-1 to TRBJ2-1; D might be TRBD1 (5 bases). Per germline, CDR1 SQVTM and CDR2 ANQGSEA. This CDR3 spans 14 amino acids. V dropped 7 bases and J dropped 0 bases, with 13 bases sitting between them. CDR3 loop: CSGERQISYNEQFF. The CDR3 DNA follows: TGCAGCGGAGAAAGACAGATCTCCTACAATGAGCAGTTCTTC.

This clonotype came up many times. V gene TRBV28 combines with J gene TRBJ2-1; D perhaps matches TRBD2 (8 bases). Trimming stripped 5 bases from V and 9 bases from J, with 23 bases between. Germline V gives CDR1 MDHEN, CDR2 SYDVKM. The CDR3 runs to 16 residues. CDR3 residues: CASSQQGSGGWGEQFF. CDR3 nucleotide sequence: TGTGCCAGCAGTCAACAGGGGAGCGGGGGTTGGGGTGAGCAGTTCTTC.

This clonotype was detected many times. The chain carries TRBV20-1 and TRBJ1-6, with D unclear. This CDR3 contains 16 residues. Trimming stripped 5 bases from V and 2 bases from J, with 16 bases between. Germline loops: CDR1 DFQATT, CDR2 SNEGSKA (reference sequence). The DNA for the CDR3 is TGCAGTGCTTATACCTCCGGACGGCCCTATAATTCACCCCTCCACTTT. This encodes CSAYTSGRPYNSPLHF.

This clonotype has ten or more counts. The CDR3 nucleotides are TGTGCCACCAGTGATTTGTCGGGCGGGGTTGGCACCGGGGAGCTGTTTTTT. Translation gives CATSDLSGGVGTGELFF. This sequence joins TRBV24-1 and TRBJ2-2, with a weak D call TRBD2 (6 bases). The V end was cut by 0 bases, the J end by 4 bases, with 14 bases between. The CDR3 consists of 17 residues. Germline CDR1 KGHDR, CDR2 SFDVKD.

This clonotype was recorded many times. The J gene is TRBJ2-2, the V gene TRBV5-1; D is possibly TRBD1 (6 bases). V shed 6 bases and J shed 1 base, with 13 bases lying between them. The CDR3 covers 15 residues. Germline CDR1 reads SGHRS; CDR2 reads YFSETQ. CDR3 sequence: CASTQQGRNTGELFF. The DNA for the CDR3 is TGCGCCAGCACCCAACAGGGTAGGAACACCGGGGAGCTGTTTTTT.

This clonotype was seen at least ten times. The gene calls are TRBV6-5 and TRBJ1-1; the D gene is possibly TRBD1 (5 bases). The CDR3 is 14 amino acids. V lost 5 bases to trimming and J lost 6 bases, with 16 bases between them. CDR1 is MNHEY and CDR2 is SVGAGI in the germline V gene. CDR3 in amino acids: CASSPSGGKAEAFF. The CDR3 nucleotides are TGTGCCAGCAGTCCCTCGGGGGGGAAGGCTGAAGCTTTCTTT.